Below, 14 T cell receptor beta chains from the same sample are listed, as sequenced in a study of Graves' ophthalmopathy and Graves' hyperthyroidism. Amplified TCR beta CDR3 regions were obtained using RNA transcripts as template. Scientists carried out first-round RT-PCR using HTBI primers and then a second-round multiplex PCR. Each CDR3 protein gets one entry after TCRdb re-called the multiplex PCR reads with MiXCR. This table holds 650,000 to 800,000 distinct CDR3 sequences, about two fifths found once. The specimen was peripheral blood. These TCRs come from an adult man with Graves' ophthalmopathy.

The chain uses TRBV11-1 and TRBJ1-1, with 9 nucleotides matching TRBD1. The CDR3 is 16 amino acids. The V and J ends lost 5 bases and 3 bases, in that order; junction bases with no gene match: 10. CDR1 and CDR2 from the germline V gene are SGHAT and FQDESV (reference sequence). The CDR3 reads CASSPQQGASYTEAFF. In DNA, the CDR3 is TGTGCCAGCAGCCCTCAACAGGGGGCCTCGTACACTGAAGCTTTCTTT.

The genes are TRBV10-3 and TRBJ1-1, with a possible D match to TRBD1 (5 bases). The CDR3 is 14 residues long. Germline V gene sequence: CDR1 ENHRY, CDR2 SYGVKD. The V end lost 0 bases, the J end lost 9 bases, and 14 bases lay between the germline ends. The DNA for the CDR3 is TGTGCCATCAGTGAGTCGGGGACTAGGGATAAAGCTTTCTTT. It specifies CAISESGTRDKAFF.

This chain connects TRBV20-1 to TRBJ2-5; 8 bases are shared with TRBD1. CDR3 length: 14 residues. Germline loops: CDR1 DFQATT, CDR2 SNEGSKA (reference sequence). The V gene end was trimmed by 3 bases and the J gene end by 4 bases; junction bases not matched to a gene: 7. The CDR3 is CSASGQGQGETQYF. For the CDR3, the DNA is TGCAGTGCTAGCGGACAGGGCCAAGGAGAGACCCAGTACTTC.

This clonotype has a single count. The rearrangement joins TRBV7-2 to TRBJ2-7; the D is unclear. The J call could be wrong; TRBJ2-1 is a better fit for the DNA end. The CDR3 has 15 amino acids. From germline, CDR1 is SGHTA and CDR2 FQGNSA. CDR3 bases: TGTGCCAGCAGCTTTACGCGGCTAGGAAACAATGAGCAGTTCTTC. It yields the protein CASSFTRLGNNEQFF.

This chain connects TRBV4-1 to TRBJ1-2; 8 bases agree with TRBD1. CDR3 length: 16 residues. Germline V gene sequence: CDR1 MGHRA, CDR2 YSYEKL. V lost 4 bases, J lost 8 bases, and 15 bases stayed unmatched. The CDR3 sequence is CASSRIPGQASSGYTF. The CDR3 region has the DNA TGCGCCAGCAGCCGCATTCCGGGACAGGCGAGCTCGGGCTACACCTTC.

A few counts support this clonotype. This rearrangement joins TRBV12-3 or TRBV12-4 to TRBJ1-4; TRBD1 matches at 8 bases. Germline trimming cut 5 bases from V and 7 bases from J; bases unmatched to any gene: 9. This CDR3 has 15 residues. The CDR3 sequence is CASSDRSGTGEKLFF. The CDR3 region has the DNA TGTGCCAGCAGTGATCGATCCGGGACAGGTGAAAAACTGTTTTTT.

V and J are TRBV20-1 and TRBJ1-1; D is possibly TRBD1 (6 bases). Trimming left V 8 bases short and J 1 base short, with 11 bases between. This CDR3 spans 12 amino acids. Germline V gene lookup returns CDR1 DFQATT and CDR2 SNEGSKA (reference sequence). The CDR3 reads CSLGTRNTEAFF. In DNA, the CDR3 is TGCAGTTTAGGGACACGGAACACTGAAGCTTTCTTT.

The chain joins TRBV29-1 to TRBJ1-2; the D gene is possibly TRBD1 (6 bases). CDR3 length: 11 residues. CDR1 and CDR2 from the germline V gene are SQVTM and ANQGSEA. In nucleotides, the CDR3 is TGCAGGGTTCCGGGACACCACGGCTACACCTTC. Amino acid sequence: CRVPGHHGYTF.

This clonotype was seen ten or more times. The gene calls are TRBV7-2 and TRBJ2-7; 11 bases line up with TRBD1. This CDR3 has 15 residues. From germline, CDR1 is SGHTA and CDR2 FQGNSA. After removal of 5 bases from V and 4 bases from J, the junction contained 7 bases not matched to a gene. The CDR3 loop reads CASSRHGQGAYEQYF. The DNA for the CDR3 is TGTGCCAGCAGCCGCCACGGACAGGGGGCTTACGAGCAGTACTTC.

The CDR3 protein is CASSQARGTTGELFF. Here the CDR3 DNA reads TGTGCCAGCAGCCAAGCCAGGGGTACGACCGGGGAGCTGTTTTTT. J is TRBJ2-2 and V is TRBV4-2, with D maybe TRBD1 (6 bases). The CDR3 is 15 amino acids. V was cut by 1 base and J by 5 bases, with 11 bases left in between. Germline CDR1 and CDR2: LGHNA and YNFKEQ.

This sequence joins TRBV19 and TRBJ2-5; 12 bases map to TRBD1. The V and J ends lost 3 bases and 4 bases, in that order; junction bases with no gene match: 3. This CDR3 spans 15 amino acids. Germline CDR1 and CDR2: LNHDA and SQIVND (reference sequence). The CDR3 here is CASSMGQGAGETQYF. The CDR3, as DNA: TGTGCCAGTAGTATGGGACAGGGGGCCGGAGAGACCCAGTACTTC.

This clonotype was seen ten or more times. The chain employs TRBV19 and TRBJ1-1; unclear D gene. V was clipped by 2 bases and J by 4 bases, with 8 bases between them. The CDR3 has 13 residues. Germline assignment: CDR1 LNHDA and CDR2 SQIVND (reference sequence). The CDR3 bases are TGTGCCAGTAGTATACAAGTACTCACTGAAGCTTTCTTT. Translating gives CASSIQVLTEAFF.

This chain links TRBV7-6 with TRBJ2-5, with D perhaps matching TRBD1 or TRBD2 (5 bases each). The CDR3 sequence is 15 residues long. V was pared by 1 base and J by 7 bases, with 16 bases between. Per the germline V gene, CDR1 is SGHVS and CDR2 is FNYEAQ. The CDR3: CASSLERDPAGTQYF. The CDR3 DNA sequence: TGTGCCAGCAGCTTAGAAAGGGACCCCGCCGGGACCCAGTACTTC. The whole variable domain, filled in from reference TRBV7-6 and TRBJ2-5, reads GAGVSQSPRYKVTKRGQDVALRCDPISGHVSLYWYRQALGQGPEFLTYFNYEAQQDKSGLPNDRFSAERPEGSISTLTIQRTEQRDSAMYRCASSLERDPAGTQYFGPGTRLLVL.

Ten or more counts support this clonotype. The chain has TRBV5-8 and TRBJ1-2; D remains ambiguous. CDR1 is SGHTS and CDR2 is YDEGEE in the germline V gene. The CDR3 has 14 residues. V was clipped by 0 bases and J by 3 bases, with 9 bases between them. The CDR3 nucleotides are TGTGCCAGCAGCTTGGCCCCGACTTACTATGGCTACACCTTC. Protein product: CASSLAPTYYGYTF.